Shown below are 28 T cell receptor beta chains from a single sample sequenced in a study of regulatory T cells in long-lasting Graves disease. HTBI primers from iRepertoire and Arm-PCR of CDR3 regions yielded the TCR beta libraries. TCRdb ran MiXCR on the multiplex PCR reads and lists one entry per CDR3 protein. This sample has roughly 450,000 distinct CDR3 sequences, with about a quarter found just once. Time point in this sample: persistent/refractory GD, antithyroid drugs over 5 years with positive TRAb. TCR sequences were obtained from RNA taken from PBMCs. Sequencing used peripheral blood mononuclear cells (PBMCs), obtained when the disease was refractory, from a patient treated with antithyroid drugs. These receptors were collected from a female donor with Graves disease.

About this clonotype: At one boundary the junction diverges from the germline segment, which might be a read error. The rearrangement links TRBV5-5 to TRBJ1-5; tentatively, D is TRBD1 (5 bases). The length of the CDR3 is 15 residues. In germline, CDR1 is SGHKS, CDR2 YYEKEE (reference sequence). The CDR3 sequence is CTSSRLGAGNQPQHF. The CDR3 DNA reads TGTACCAGCAGCCGTCTTGGGGCGGGCAATCAGCCCCAGCATTTT.

This sequence joins TRBV7-9 and TRBJ2-2; weak D call: TRBD2 (6 bases). The CDR3 consists of 16 residues. In germline, CDR1 is SEHNR, CDR2 FQNEAQ (reference sequence). With 0 bases removed from V and 6 bases from J, the gap between germline ends came to 14 bases. CDR3 region: CASSLAQLAEAGELFF. The CDR3 region has the DNA TGTGCCAGCAGCTTAGCGCAACTAGCAGAAGCCGGGGAGCTGTTTTTT.

This clonotype was recorded at least ten times. The chain joins TRBV6-1 to TRBJ1-1, with a tentative D call TRBD1 (5 bases). The CDR3 is 14 residues long. Germline lookup yields CDR1 MNHNS and CDR2 SASEGT. The V end lost 7 bases, the J end lost 1 base, and 13 bases lay between the germline ends. CDR3 in amino acids: CASKKQETNTEAFF. The CDR3 DNA follows: TGTGCCAGCAAGAAACAGGAGACGAACACTGAAGCTTTCTTT.

The V and J genes are TRBV28 and TRBJ2-7, with 14 bases matching TRBD2. Germline V gene lookup returns CDR1 MDHEN and CDR2 SYDVKM. CDR3 length: 19 amino acids. With V trimmed by 4 bases and J by 7 bases, 18 bases remained unmatched. In DNA, the CDR3 is TGTGCCAGCAGTTCCCAAATGACTAGCGGGAGGGCGAGGAAGGGGGAGCAGTACTTC. Translation: CASSSQMTSGRARKGEQYF.

V and J are TRBV5-1 and TRBJ1-1, with no clear D. This CDR3 region has 16 residues. The V gene lost 0 bases and the J gene lost 5 bases, with 17 bases spanning the gap. From germline, CDR1 is SGHRS and CDR2 YFSETQ. CDR3: CASSLARFGVLTEAFF. Written as DNA, the CDR3 is TGCGCCAGCAGCTTGGCCAGGTTTGGGGTGTTGACTGAAGCTTTCTTT.

This chain connects TRBV18 to TRBJ1-4, with D tentatively TRBD1 (6 bases). V was pared by 6 bases and J by 0 bases, with 14 bases between. The CDR3 has 16 amino acids. Germline loops: CDR1 KGHSH, CDR2 LQKENI. In DNA form, the CDR3 reads TGTGCCAGCTCCCCCACAGGGAGTTCAACTAATGAAAAACTGTTTTTT. Amino acid sequence: CASSPTGSSTNEKLFF.

The chain combines TRBV7-8 with TRBJ1-5; D unclear. The V end lost 1 base, the J end lost 4 bases, and 20 bases lay between the germline ends. Germline lookup yields CDR1 SGHVS and CDR2 FQNEAQ. The CDR3 is made up of 18 amino acids. The CDR3 nucleotides read TGTGCCAGCAGCTTAGTGGTCGCGGACCCGTTCGCAAATCAGCCCCAGCATTTT. Translating it yields CASSLVVADPFANQPQHF.

This clonotype occurred a few times. The chain uses TRBV28 and TRBJ2-1; perhaps TRBD2 as D (5 bases). Germline CDR1 MDHEN, CDR2 SYDVKM. The CDR3 covers 16 residues. V lost 2 bases, J lost 5 bases, and 16 bases lay in between. CDR3 sequence reads: CASSLPQRSVDNEQFF. In DNA form, the CDR3 reads TGTGCCAGCAGTTTACCTCAGCGGTCGGTCGACAATGAGCAGTTCTTC.

In its sample, this clonotype was seen many times. This chain links TRBV7-7 with TRBJ2-5; 12 bases are shared with TRBD2. The V gene end was trimmed by 3 bases and the J gene end by 2 bases; junction bases not matched to a gene: 1. Germline loops: CDR1 SSHAT, CDR2 FNYEAQ (reference sequence). The length of the CDR3 is 15 residues. As DNA, the CDR3 is TGTGCCAGCAGCTTCGGGACTAGCGGGCAAGAGACCCAGTACTTC. This codes for CASSFGTSGQETQYF.

This clonotype was counted at least ten times. The gene calls are TRBV2 and TRBJ1-1; no reliable D call. The CDR3 has 14 amino acids. V lost 2 bases, J lost 4 bases, and 11 bases lay in between. Germline CDR1 and CDR2: SNHLY and FYNNEI. CDR3 sequence reads: CASSELAGSTEAFF. The CDR3, as DNA: TGTGCCAGCAGTGAACTGGCAGGAAGCACTGAAGCTTTCTTT.

This clonotype was seen at least ten times. The rearrangement uses TRBV15 and TRBJ1-2; D is unclear. Per germline, CDR1 LNHNV and CDR2 YYDKDF (reference sequence). The CDR3 runs to 13 residues. Trimming stripped 3 bases from V and 2 bases from J, with 7 bases between. This CDR3 reads CATSRAQNYGYTF. The DNA for the CDR3 is TGTGCCACCAGCAGGGCCCAGAACTATGGCTACACCTTC.

Concerning this clonotype: A read error is possible here, since a much larger clone lies one base away. The chain carries TRBV11-1 and TRBJ2-5; D remains unclear. The CDR3 loop spans 12 amino acids. Germline CDR1 and CDR2: SGHAT and FQDESV (reference sequence). CDR3 nucleotides: TGTACCAGCAGCTACACCCAAGAGACCCAGTACTTC. Encoded protein: CTSSYTQETQYF. The variable domain in full, with the rest retrieved from reference TRBV11-1 and TRBJ2-5, is EAEVAQSPRYKITEKSQAVAFWCDPISGHATLYWYRQILGQGPELLVQFQDESVVDDSQLPKDRFSAERLKGVDSTLKIQPAELGDSAMYLCTSSYTQETQYFGPGTRLLVL.

This clonotype was found once. At one end the junction does not follow the germline gene, possibly because of a read error. The chain joins TRBV7-3 to TRBJ1-2; D not certain. In germline, CDR1 is SGHTA, CDR2 FQGTGA. The length of the CDR3 is 13 residues. CDR3 loop: CASGLGSNYGYTF. The CDR3 nucleotides read TGTGCCAGCGGCTTAGGGTCAAACTATGGCTACACCTTC. The full variable domain, in which reference TRBV7-3 and TRBJ1-2 provide the parts outside the CDR3, is GAGVSQTPSNKVTEKGKYVELRCDPISGHTALYWYRQSLGQGPEFLIYFQGTGAADDSGLPNDRFFAVRPEGSVSTLKIQRTERGDSAVYLCASGLGSNYGYTFGSGTRLTVV.

The V and J genes are TRBV2 and TRBJ2-5; 8 nucleotides agree with TRBD1. V was clipped by 5 bases and J by 4 bases; unmatched bases: 9. Germline-derived CDR1 and CDR2 are SNHLY and FYNNEI. CDR3 length: 15 residues. The CDR3 region is CASSFQGARGETQYF. The CDR3 DNA reads TGTGCCAGCAGTTTCCAGGGGGCTAGAGGAGAGACCCAGTACTTC.

This clonotype appeared many times. The V call is TRBV24-1, the J call TRBJ2-2, with TRBD1 matching 8 bases. V gave up 4 bases and J gave up 7 bases; unmatched junction bases: 10. This CDR3 spans 16 amino acids. Germline values: CDR1 KGHDR, CDR2 SFDVKD. The CDR3 protein is CATSDRGQGPDGELFF. The CDR3 DNA reads TGTGCCACCAGTGACCGAGGACAGGGACCGGACGGGGAGCTGTTTTTT.

The rearrangement uses TRBV19 and TRBJ1-4, with D hard to call. Looked up from germline, CDR1 is LNHDA and CDR2 is SQIVND (reference sequence). The CDR3 has 14 amino acids. Trimming cost V 1 base and J 6 bases, with 9 bases left between them. The CDR3 DNA is TGTGCCAGTAGTATAGCTGGAGTTGATGAAAAACTGTTTTTT. Translating it yields CASSIAGVDEKLFF.

V and J are TRBV24-1 and TRBJ1-2; 7 nucleotides align to TRBD1. Germline V lookup: CDR1 KGHDR, CDR2 SFDVKD. Trimming took 5 bases from V and 8 from J; bases not matched to a gene: 13. The CDR3 spans 15 residues. Here the CDR3 reads CATSGGQASVEGYTF. The DNA of the CDR3 is TGTGCCACCAGTGGAGGACAGGCGTCCGTTGAGGGCTACACCTTC.

This clonotype was recorded at least ten times. The rearrangement links TRBV29-1 to TRBJ1-1; D gene uncertain. V was cut by 7 bases and J by 3 bases, with 6 bases left in between. Germline loops: CDR1 SQVTM, CDR2 ANQGSEA. The CDR3 loop spans 10 amino acids. Written as DNA, the CDR3 is TGCAGCGGTGGCGACACTGAAGCTTTCTTT. Protein product: CSGGDTEAFF.

This clonotype showed up many times. V gene TRBV29-1 combines with J gene TRBJ1-2; D is unresolved. V lost 3 bases to trimming and J lost 5 bases, with 19 bases between them. Looked up from germline, CDR1 is SQVTM and CDR2 is ANQGSEA. The CDR3 spans 15 residues. The CDR3 spells CSVDPLRTGAYGYTF. CDR3 sequence (DNA): TGCAGCGTTGACCCCCTACGGACTGGTGCTTATGGCTACACCTTC. The entire variable domain, with the rest obtained from reference TRBV29-1 and TRBJ1-2, is as follows: SAVISQKPSRDICQRGTSLTIQCQVDSQVTMMFWYRQQPGQSLTLIATANQGSEATYESGFVIDKFPISRPNLTFSTLTVSNMSPEDSSIYLCSVDPLRTGAYGYTFGSGTRLTVV.

This clonotype was detected only a few times. The rearrangement uses TRBV19 and TRBJ2-2; tentative D call: TRBD2 (8 bases). CDR3 length equals 16 residues. V gave up 1 base and J gave up 7 bases, with 16 bases separating them. Germline loops: CDR1 LNHDA, CDR2 SQIVND (reference sequence). CDR3 sequence (DNA): TGTGCCAGTAGTATAGCAGGGGGACTAGTCGACGGGGAGCTGTTTTTT. This encodes CASSIAGGLVDGELFF. The variable domain in full, with the rest retrieved from reference TRBV19 and TRBJ2-2, is DGGITQSPKYLFRKEGQNVTLSCEQNLNHDAMYWYRQDPGQGLRLIYYSQIVNDFQKGDIAEGYSVSREKKESFPLTVTSAQKNPTAFYLCASSIAGGLVDGELFFGEGSRLTVL.

This clonotype was detected ten times or more. The rearrangement links TRBV28 to TRBJ2-7; the match to TRBD2 covers 7 bases. V trimming: 0 bases; J trimming: 1 base; junction bases outside the gene matches: 3. The germline CDR1 and CDR2 sequences are MDHEN and SYDVKM. This CDR3 is 15 amino acids long. The CDR3 loop is CASSLWTSSSYEQYF. The CDR3 nucleotides read TGTGCCAGCAGTTTATGGACTAGCAGTTCCTACGAGCAGTACTTC.

This clonotype was seen more than once but under ten times. The rearrangement uses TRBV30 and TRBJ2-7; 7 bases are shared with TRBD2. Germline V gives CDR1 GTSNPN, CDR2 SVGIG (reference sequence). The trim removed 3 bases at V and 2 bases at J, leaving 4 bases unmatched. This CDR3 is built from 13 residues. CDR3 region: CAWRTGLAYEQYF. In DNA, the CDR3 is TGTGCCTGGAGGACCGGACTAGCCTACGAGCAGTACTTC.

This clonotype was seen many times. This chain connects TRBV6-2 or TRBV6-3 to TRBJ1-6, with unresolved D. V was clipped by 5 bases and J by 10 bases, with 12 bases between them. The CDR3 sequence is 13 residues long. CDR1 is MNHEY, CDR2 SVGEGT, per germline. The CDR3 reads CASSKGLESPLHF. The CDR3, as DNA: TGTGCCAGCAGTAAGGGCTTAGAATCACCCCTCCACTTT.

V gene TRBV10-3 combines with J gene TRBJ1-3; tentative D call: TRBD1 (5 bases). The germline V gene encodes CDR1 ENHRY and CDR2 SYGVKD. The ends were cut back, 6 bases at V and 3 bases at J, with 12 bases in the middle. The CDR3 has 14 residues. CDR3 sequence (DNA): TGTGCCATCAGCCGCAGGGACGATGGAAACACCATATATTTT. Translating it yields CAISRRDDGNTIYF.

This clonotype was found a few times. The V and J genes are TRBV7-2 and TRBJ2-7; D not certain. The CDR3 covers 15 residues. Germline CDR1 SGHTA, CDR2 FQGNSA. V was cut by 5 bases and J by 0 bases, with 14 bases left in between. CDR3 DNA: TGTGCCAGCAGCGCCCGGCCAGGTTACTCCTACGAGCAGTACTTC. This gives the protein CASSARPGYSYEQYF. Full variable domain (missing parts from reference TRBV7-2 and TRBJ2-7): GAGVSQSPSNKVTEKGKDVELRCDPISGHTALYWYRQSLGQGLEFLIYFQGNSAPDKSGLPSDRFSAERTGGSVSTLTIQRTQQEDSAVYLCASSARPGYSYEQYFGPGTRLTVT.

This clonotype occurred many times. The chain uses TRBV12-3 or TRBV12-4 and TRBJ1-1; 11 nucleotides line up with TRBD1. The V and J ends lost 3 bases and 0 bases, in that order; junction bases with no gene match: 6. This CDR3 is built from 17 residues. CDR3 DNA sequence: TGTGCCAGCAGTTTGGGACAGGGGGGCGGTATGAACACTGAAGCTTTCTTT. Amino acid sequence: CASSLGQGGGMNTEAFF.

This clonotype appeared once. One base away lies a much larger clone, so this may be a sequencing read error. This chain uses TRBV2 with TRBJ2-2; 11 positions match TRBD2. The CDR3 covers 15 residues. Germline CDR1 SNHLY, CDR2 FYNNEI. J was trimmed by 8 bases and V by 6 bases; bases with no gene match: 8. The CDR3 sequence: CASSSEASGGGELFF. The DNA of the CDR3 is TGTGCCAGCAGCTCCGAGGCTAGCGGGGGGGGGGAGCTGTTTTTT. Drawing the rest from reference TRBV2 and TRBJ2-2, the complete variable domain is EPEVTQTPSHQVTQMGQEVILRCVPISNHLYFYWYRQILGQKVEFLVSFYNNEISEKSEIFDDQFSVERPDGSNFTLKIRSTKLEDSAMYFCASSSEASGGGELFFGEGSRLTVL.

This clonotype was seen a handful of times. The V gene is TRBV18, the J gene TRBJ2-7; no reliable D call. Per the germline V gene, CDR1 is KGHSH and CDR2 is LQKENI. This CDR3 is 14 amino acids long. V was cut by 6 bases and J by 6 bases, with 18 bases left in between. CDR3 sequence reads: CASSPGPRTFEQYF. Written as DNA, the CDR3 is TGTGCCAGCTCCCCCGGGCCAAGGACCTTCGAGCAGTACTTC.